This TCR beta chain was found in a study of Ad26.COV2.S vaccination and SARS-CoV-2 variants. Findings and caveats of the study: Recipients of either vaccine or placebo displayed similar breadth of non-spike TCRs. Total responses of T cells may have been underestimated by the analyses of TCR breadth and depth. The placebo group had lower spike-specific TCR breadth than the vaccine recipients did.

CDR3 length: 15 amino acids. The V segment lost 1 base and the J segment 1 base; nucleotides outside the gene matches: 2. Germline CDR1 and CDR2: LGHNA and YSLEER. TCRdb's copy holds only in-frame clones and misses some; the assay was immunoSEQ multiplex PCR. This table has approximately 340,000 clones, around 90% appearing once. This clone appeared a few times. Its antigen remains unidentified. This same CDR3 is encoded by further DNA sequences in the sample. V gene TRBV4-3 combines with J gene TRBJ2-7; TRBD2 aligns across 9 bases. The sequence came from a human donor who had recovered from COVID-19. Sample: peripheral blood, taken after recovery from COVID-19. The CDR3 sequence is CASSQGAGGSYEQYF. Written as DNA, the CDR3 is TGCGCCAGCAGCCAAGGAGCGGGGGGTTCCTACGAGCAGTACTTC.